This TCR beta chain was sequenced during a study of T cell responses to AZD1222 COVID-19 vaccine. General observations from the study: Donors in the cohort were predominantly white British and more often female, and clonal diversity was possibly underestimated. Nearly half of spike-specific TCRs reportedly target variant regions that are unmutated in the B.1.351 and B.1.1.7 variants.

This clone appeared a single time. The target antigen is unknown. Second-dose recipients at about 4 or about 12 weeks were treated as one pooled group. Sequencing used immunoSEQ multiplex PCR; TCRdb keeps in-frame clones, though not all of them. The data contain about 200,000 clones, 93% of them singletons. The germline V gene encodes CDR1 MNHEY and CDR2 SMNVEV (reference sequence). Trimming took off 7 bases at V and 3 bases at J, with 21 bases between the two ends. This CDR3 has 17 amino acids. The sequencing used peripheral blood, collected 28 days after the second AZD1222 dose. The chain is built from TRBV27 and TRBJ2-2, with D perhaps matching TRBD1 or TRBD2 (5 bases each). The clonotype originates from an adult who received the AZD1222 COVID-19 vaccine. The CDR3 DNA sequence: TGTGCCAGCACCTCAAGTAGGTCCTGGGACGACACCGGGGAGCTGTTTTTT. As protein: CASTSSRSWDDTGELFF.